This entry lists 30 T cell receptor beta chains sequenced from one sample in a study of spatial heterogeneity in lung cancer. Time point described: sample taken at primary tumor resection. Sequencing was performed on whole RNA extracted from tumor and nontumor lung tissue, or from frozen PBMC, and the material was left unsorted. TCRdb itself ran the 5' RACE reads through MiXCR, one entry per CDR3 protein. Of some 25,000 distinct CDR3 sequences listed, 4.7% are singletons. Sequenced here: PBMCs, sampled at surgery. These receptors were taken from a male donor with early-stage non-small cell lung cancer.

This clonotype was recorded at least ten times. This chain joins TRBV1 and TRBJ2-3; the table's D call, TRBD2, has no DNA check behind it. TRBV1 constitutes a pseudogene. This CDR3 has 17 amino acids. The CDR3 protein is CTSSPGLAGVNTDTQYF. The CDR3 coding sequence is TGCACCAGCAGCCCAGGACTAGCGGGGGTCAACACAGATACGCAGTATTTT.

This clonotype was seen at least ten times. The J gene is TRBJ1-4, the V gene TRBV2, with a tentative D call TRBD1 (6 bases). Germline CDR1 SNHLY, CDR2 FYNNEI. The CDR3 covers 15 residues. V lost 0 bases and J 10 bases, leaving 15 bases between the germline ends. The CDR3 DNA is TGTGCCAGCAGTGAAGCGCAGCGGCAGGGGACAAAACTGTTTTTT. Its protein product is CASSEAQRQGTKLFF.

This clonotype was counted at least ten times. The chain recombines TRBV12-3 or TRBV12-4 with TRBJ1-2; 9 bases map to TRBD1. CDR3 length equals 14 residues. V dropped 2 bases and J dropped 6; count of bases not matched to a gene: 4. CDR3 DNA sequence: TGTGCCAGCAGTTTATGGGACAGGGATAATGGCTACACCTTC. Amino acids: CASSLWDRDNGYTF.

This clonotype was seen many times. This sequence joins TRBV6-1 and TRBJ1-3, with D tentatively TRBD1 (5 bases). Germline CDR1 reads MNHNS; CDR2 reads SASEGT. CDR3 length: 15 amino acids. V was trimmed by 0 bases and J by 4 bases, leaving 10 bases between them. DNA of the CDR3: TGTGCCAGCAGTGAAGCGCAGGGCTTCGGAAACACCATATATTTT. Protein sequence: CASSEAQGFGNTIYF.

This clonotype has ten or more counts. The chain recombines TRBV20-1 with TRBJ2-7; TRBD2 matches 10 bases. J was trimmed by 11 bases and V by 0 bases; bases with no gene match: 7. CDR1 DFQATT and CDR2 SNEGSKA come from the germline V gene (reference sequence). This CDR3 region has 13 residues. CDR3 residues: CSARDRPAGGEYF. CDR3 DNA sequence: TGCAGTGCTAGAGATCGCCCAGCGGGGGGGGAGTACTTC.

This clonotype appeared many times. The rearrangement links TRBV29-1 to TRBJ2-3; 8 nucleotides align to TRBD2. Germline CDR1 and CDR2: SQVTM and ANQGSEA. The CDR3 is 14 amino acids. Trimming at V came to 7 bases and at J to 4 bases, leaving 10 bases not matched to a gene. This chain's CDR3 is CSAGGGQGADTQYF. CDR3 bases: TGCAGCGCCGGGGGGGGTCAGGGCGCAGATACGCAGTATTTT.

This clonotype appeared many times. The chain links TRBV28 to TRBJ1-1; TRBD1 might be the D (5 bases). V lost 6 bases and J lost 1, with 9 bases in between. This CDR3 spans 13 amino acids. Germline V gives CDR1 MDHEN, CDR2 SYDVKM. This CDR3 reads CASRYTGNTEAFF. DNA for the CDR3: TGTGCCAGCAGATATACAGGGAACACTGAAGCTTTCTTT.

At least ten counts were recorded for this clonotype. V and J are TRBV4-2 and TRBJ2-3; D is tentatively TRBD1 or TRBD2 (5 bases each). V lost 3 bases and J 1 base, leaving 17 bases between the germline ends. The length of the CDR3 is 17 residues. The germline gives CDR1 LGHNA, CDR2 YNFKEQ. The CDR3 loop reads CASSQPQGTGGTDTQYF. CDR3 DNA sequence: TGTGCCAGCAGCCAGCCCCAGGGCACCGGGGGCACAGATACGCAGTATTTT.

The table lists this clonotype with many counts. This sequence joins TRBV2 and TRBJ2-1; 11 positions match TRBD2. This CDR3 contains 15 residues. Trimming at V came to 7 bases and at J to 2 bases, leaving 4 bases not matched to a gene. CDR1 is SNHLY, CDR2 FYNNEI, per germline. The CDR3 loop is CASKTSGSPYNEQFF. The CDR3 coding sequence is TGTGCCAGCAAAACTAGCGGGAGCCCCTACAATGAGCAGTTCTTC.

The chain uses TRBV18 and TRBJ2-3, with D uncertain. Per germline, CDR1 KGHSH and CDR2 LQKENI. This CDR3 is built from 15 residues. Trimming took 1 base from V and 4 from J, leaving 12 bases between them. CDR3 sequence (DNA): TGTGCCAGCTCACCACTGCCCCCTCCGGCAGATACGCAGTATTTT. This encodes CASSPLPPPADTQYF.

Comments on this clonotype: This may stem from a read error, because a much larger clone lies one nucleotide away. V is TRBV25-1 and J is TRBJ2-6, with 9 bases lining up with TRBD1. The CDR3 covers 15 residues. The germline V gene has CDR1 MGHDK and CDR2 SYGVNS. The CDR3: CSSSGTGPGANVLTF. The CDR3 nucleotides read TGTTCCAGCAGTGGGACAGGGCCCGGGGCCAACGTCCTGACTTTC.

The V gene is TRBV28, the J gene TRBJ1-5, with D unresolved. V lost 10 bases and J lost 0, with 16 bases in between. The CDR3 sequence is 15 residues long. The germline CDR1 and CDR2 sequences are MDHEN and SYDVKM. In DNA, the CDR3 is TGTGCCAACAGACTCCGCGACATTAGCAATCAGCCCCAGCATTTT. It codes for CANRLRDISNQPQHF.

This clonotype was seen many times. The J gene is TRBJ2-3, the V gene TRBV7-2; D gene unclear. CDR3 size: 14 residues. V lost 5 bases, J lost 0 bases, and 9 bases lay in between. Germline CDR1 SGHTA, CDR2 FQGNSA. CDR3 DNA sequence: TGTGCCAGCAGCGTTAGGGCTAGCACAGATACGCAGTATTTT. This sequence encodes CASSVRASTDTQYF.

Ten or more counts support this clonotype. This chain connects TRBV28 to TRBJ2-7; possibly TRBD1 or TRBD2 for D (5 bases each). V was shortened by 5 bases and J by 6 bases, with 20 bases between the two germline ends. Germline values: CDR1 MDHEN, CDR2 SYDVKM. There are 15 residues in the CDR3. Here the CDR3 reads CASSPLGTALGEQYF. CDR3 nucleotides: TGTGCCAGCAGTCCCCTCGGGACGGCGCTCGGCGAGCAGTACTTC.

This clonotype was observed many times. The V and J genes are TRBV7-2 and TRBJ1-5; D gene unclear. CDR1 is SGHTA and CDR2 is FQGNSA in the germline V gene. V was trimmed by 1 base and J by 7 bases, leaving 14 bases between them. The CDR3 is 15 residues long. The CDR3 sequence is CASSLDPGSSQPQHF. The DNA of the CDR3 is TGTGCCAGCAGCTTAGATCCGGGGTCGAGCCAGCCCCAGCATTTT.

This clonotype occurred many times. V and J are TRBV5-1 and TRBJ1-1; 9 bases are shared with TRBD1. Germline values: CDR1 SGHRS, CDR2 YFSETQ. The CDR3 covers 19 residues. J gave up 6 bases and V 4 bases, and 22 bases lay outside the gene matches. For the CDR3, the DNA is TGCGCCAGCAGCCTAGGGGCGGACAGGGGTAGTTGGAAGTATCCTGAAGCTTTCTTT. Translation: CASSLGADRGSWKYPEAFF.

This chain uses TRBV28 with TRBJ2-7; D possibly corresponds to TRBD2 (7 bases). The germline V gene encodes CDR1 MDHEN and CDR2 SYDVKM. The CDR3 consists of 15 residues. V was pared by 4 bases and J by 7 bases, with 20 bases between. The CDR3 DNA sequence: TGTGCCAGCAGTTCTCCCCCGGGGGGCTCGGGAGAGCAGTACTTC. Protein: CASSSPPGGSGEQYF.

The table lists this clonotype with many counts. The CDR3 sequence is CASSLGTQETQYF. In DNA form, the CDR3 reads TGCGCCAGCAGCTTAGGGACTCAAGAGACCCAGTACTTC. V gene TRBV5-1 combines with J gene TRBJ2-5; possible D gene TRBD2, 6 bases. Trimming shortened V by 2 bases and J by 2 bases, and 7 bases separated the two germline ends. Germline V gene lookup returns CDR1 SGHRS and CDR2 YFSETQ. The CDR3 runs to 13 residues.

Ten or more counts support this clonotype. This chain connects TRBV28 to TRBJ1-1; D not resolved. Germline values: CDR1 MDHEN, CDR2 SYDVKM. CDR3 length equals 11 residues. V was trimmed by 3 bases and J by 8 bases, leaving 7 bases between them. The CDR3 DNA reads TGTGCCAGCAGTTTGAATGGGGAAGCTTTCTTT. Translating it yields CASSLNGEAFF. Full variable domain (missing parts from reference TRBV28 and TRBJ1-1): DVKVTQSSRYLVKRTGEKVFLECVQDMDHENMFWYRQDPGLGLRLIYFSYDVKMKEKGDIPEGYSVSREKKERFSLILESASTNQTSMYLCASSLNGEAFFGQGTRLTVV.

Ten or more counts support this clonotype. The rearrangement uses TRBV20-1 and TRBJ2-5; 7 nucleotides align to TRBD2. After removal of 2 bases from V and 1 base from J, the junction contained 4 bases not matched to a gene. Germline loops: CDR1 DFQATT, CDR2 SNEGSKA (reference sequence). The CDR3 has 14 amino acids. CDR3 nucleotide sequence: TGCAGTGCTAGAAACGGGGGGACCCAAGAGACCCAGTACTTC. Protein product: CSARNGGTQETQYF.

This clonotype is medium-sized by share. The gene calls are TRBV7-9 and TRBJ2-2, with D uncertain. There are 14 residues in the CDR3. Trimming removed 1 base from V and 1 base from J, with 4 bases in between. Germline V lookup: CDR1 SEHNR, CDR2 FQNEAQ (reference sequence). The CDR3 nucleotides read TGTGCCAGCAGCTTAGGACGGAACACCGGGGAGCTGTTTTTT. Its protein product is CASSLGRNTGELFF.

This clonotype was counted ten times or more. The rearrangement uses TRBV6-2 or TRBV6-3 and TRBJ1-5, with unresolved D. The germline gives CDR1 MNHEY, CDR2 SVGEGT. This CDR3 has 13 amino acids. V was shortened by 3 bases and J by 6 bases, with 9 bases between the two germline ends. The CDR3: CASSYRGLQPQHF. In nucleotides, the CDR3 is TGTGCCAGCAGTTATCGGGGTCTTCAGCCCCAGCATTTT.

This clonotype was detected ten times or more. The CDR3 is CASSEGQRGDTQYF. DNA of the CDR3: TGTGCCAGCAGCGAGGGGCAGCGGGGGGATACGCAGTATTTT. This chain links TRBV28 with TRBJ2-3; 8 nucleotides align to TRBD2. The CDR3 totals 14 residues. Trimming at V came to 6 bases and at J to 6 bases, leaving 8 bases not matched to a gene. Germline lookup yields CDR1 MDHEN and CDR2 SYDVKM.

This clonotype has a count of ten or more. The genes are TRBV24-1 and TRBJ1-4; D is uncertain. The CDR3 totals 13 residues. V was shortened by 4 bases and J by 7 bases, with 9 bases between the two germline ends. The germline V gene has CDR1 KGHDR and CDR2 SFDVKD. The CDR3 DNA follows: TGTGCCACCAGTGAATCTATCAGTGAAAAACTGTTTTTT. This translates into CATSESISEKLFF.

This clonotype was seen repeatedly, ten times or more. The chain uses TRBV4-3 and TRBJ2-7, with D perhaps assigned TRBD1 or TRBD2 (5 bases each). The CDR3 sequence is 15 residues long. The germline V gene has CDR1 LGHNA and CDR2 YSLEER. V was cut by 0 bases and J by 1 base, with 10 bases left in between. The CDR3: CASSQEGTDSYEQYF. CDR3 in DNA: TGCGCCAGCAGCCAAGAAGGGACGGATTCCTACGAGCAGTACTTC.

Ten or more counts support this clonotype. The rearrangement uses TRBV6-5 and TRBJ1-5; D gene ambiguous. CDR3 size: 13 residues. Germline lookup yields CDR1 MNHEY and CDR2 SVGAGI. The V gene lost 3 bases and the J gene lost 4 bases, with 7 bases spanning the gap. CDR3: CASSYNANQPQHF. The CDR3 coding sequence is TGTGCCAGCAGTTATAACGCTAATCAGCCCCAGCATTTT.

This clonotype was observed many times. The gene calls are TRBV19 and TRBJ1-6; TRBD1 is a possible D gene (6 bases). The V gene lost 7 bases and the J gene lost 7 bases, with 17 bases spanning the gap. From germline, CDR1 is LNHDA and CDR2 SQIVND (reference sequence). The CDR3 sequence is 15 residues long. The CDR3 DNA sequence: TGTGCCAGTAACTTACAGGGCTCGATGAATTCACCCCTCCACTTT. This encodes CASNLQGSMNSPLHF. The full variable domain, in which reference TRBV19 and TRBJ1-6 provide the parts outside the CDR3, is DGGITQSPKYLFRKEGQNVTLSCEQNLNHDAMYWYRQDPGQGLRLIYYSQIVNDFQKGDIAEGYSVSREKKESFPLTVTSAQKNPTAFYLCASNLQGSMNSPLHFGNGTRLTVT.

This chain uses TRBV19 with TRBJ2-3, with 7 bases matching TRBD2. Germline CDR1 and CDR2: LNHDA and SQIVND (reference sequence). Losses at the gene ends were 10 bases for V and 0 bases for J; bases not matched to a gene: 10. The CDR3 is 15 residues long. For the CDR3, the DNA is TGTGCCACCACCGGGACTACTCCTAGCACAGATACGCAGTATTTT. It codes for CATTGTTPSTDTQYF.

The rearrangement joins TRBV9 to TRBJ2-3; D may be TRBD2 (7 bases). The germline gives CDR1 SGDLS, CDR2 YYNGEE. V lost 4 bases and J lost 3, with 15 bases in between. The CDR3 sequence is 15 residues long. This chain's CDR3 is CASSSGGLGTDTQYF. The DNA of the CDR3 is TGTGCCAGCAGCTCGGGGGGCCTAGGTACAGATACGCAGTATTTT.

The sample holds many counts of this clonotype. The CDR3 DNA follows: TGTGCCACGCGGGAAATGGGAGAGACCCAGTACTTC. Amino acid sequence: CATREMGETQYF. The chain links TRBV10-3 to TRBJ2-5, with D perhaps matching TRBD2 (6 bases). Germline lookup yields CDR1 ENHRY and CDR2 SYGVKD. Between the trimmed V and J ends, which lost 10 bases and 4 bases, there was a span of 13 bases. This CDR3 has 12 residues.